This T cell receptor (beta chain) came from a study of control samples from healthy donors and cancer patients. CDR1 MGHDK and CDR2 SYGVNS come from the germline V gene. The CDR3 is made up of 13 amino acids. The germline V and J ends were trimmed by 4 bases and 5 bases, with 10 bases remaining between them. The protocol was immunoSEQ multiplex PCR, while the TCRdb copy is restricted to in-frame clones and leaves out a portion. Counted here are some 95,000 clones, roughly 90% occurring once; the ten biggest clones make up about 2.9%. The clonotype comes from a human donor in good health. The donor label of this sample is uncertain. The sequenced sample was blood. The V gene is TRBV25-1, the J gene TRBJ2-3; D gene unclear. CDR3 loop: CASSGGSGDTQYF. CDR3 sequence (DNA): TGTGCCAGCAGTGGGGGTTCGGGAGATACGCAGTATTTT.